This T cell receptor beta chain came from a study of shared clonotypes between healthy human individuals. Clones were sequenced by immunoSEQ multiplex PCR, and TCRdb holds only the in-frame ones, with some missing. The sample holds millions of clones, roughly 94% seen once. This TCR came from a man aged 18 to 30 in good health. Source material: naive CD4+ T cells sorted from blood. Subset in this sample: CD45RA+ positively selected.

CDR3 sequence: CASSGCLQETQYF. The CDR3 region has the DNA TGTGCCAGCAGTGGATGCCTACAAGAGACCCAGTACTTC. This chain joins TRBV6-4 and TRBJ2-5, with unresolved D. Between the trimmed V and J ends, which lost 4 bases and 2 bases, there was a span of 8 bases. Looked up from germline, CDR1 is MRHNA and CDR2 is SNTAGT. The CDR3 runs to 13 residues.